This T cell receptor (beta chain) is drawn from a study of blood T cell repertoires in COVID-19. The wider study: Acute and convalescent COVID-19 specimens originated in the United States, Italy and Spain. Sample material is recorded as cDNA or gDNA derived from T cells, B-cell-depleted T cells, or PBMCs.

In the original processing: Amplification of reference gene primers was used by the study to estimate nucleated cell counts. The repertoire was sequenced with immunoSEQ multiplex PCR; TCRdb's copy has only in-frame clones and lacks some. V and J calls and clone size are as listed in that table; D and trimming were resolved from the DNA. This sample yields roughly 70,000 clones, of which over 75% are seen a single time; around 4.1% belongs to the top ten. V lost 3 bases and J lost 8, with 16 bases in between. CDR1 and CDR2 from the germline V gene are MNHEY and SMNVEV (reference sequence). This CDR3 has 14 residues.

The V gene is TRBV27, the J gene TRBJ1-2; possible D gene TRBD1, 5 bases. Sequencing was performed on peripheral blood. The receptor comes from a woman aged 60-75 years with acute or convalescent COVID-19. The CDR3 here is CASSFGSRQGGYTF. Here the CDR3 DNA reads TGTGCCAGCAGTTTTGGGTCCCGGCAGGGCGGCTACACCTTC.